The sample holds a few counts of the clone carrying this T cell receptor (beta chain). Its antigen is unknown. Described time point: longitudinal time-point 1 (baseline). The starting material, 2 million PBMCs stored at -80 C, gave rise to the unsorted libraries. The data were taken from a study of neurological immune-mediated disorders. Synthesis of cDNA used 5'RACE (with 10-nucleotide random UMIs). TCRdb redid the calling of the 5' RACE reads with MiXCR, one entry per CDR3 protein. The data hold 71,000 or so distinct CDR3 sequences, with roughly an eighth observed a single time. The study, taken as a whole, reports: TCR-beta repertoires seemed private in all groups, with no expanded CDR3 amino acid sequences shared.

The V and J ends lost 1 base and 2 bases respectively, with 9 bases between them. CDR3 length equals 15 residues. Germline V gene sequence: CDR1 MNHEY, CDR2 SMNVEV (reference sequence). This clonotype was obtained from a female donor with HTLV-1-associated myelopathy (HAM/TSP). The sequenced sample was PBMCs. This chain connects TRBV27 to TRBJ2-1; a possible D gene is TRBD2 (6 bases). The CDR3 bases are TGTGCCAGCAGTTTATATGGGAGGCCCTACAATGAGCAGTTCTTC. Amino acids: CASSLYGRPYNEQFF.